A selection of T cell receptor beta chains follows, all from one sample in a study of T-cell memory formation after mild COVID-19. MiXCR, run by TCRdb on the 5' RACE reads, gives a single entry per CDR3 protein. The sample shows about 170,000 distinct CDR3 sequences, under 15% of them seen only once. Sequenced sample: PBMCs or a T cell subset sorted from them (not recorded which). The receptor set was obtained from a young man who had mild COVID-19 (a few samples of this study predate the infection). Cell type and time point are not known. The CDR3 runs from the conserved cysteine through the conserved F or W. D genes are given only for firm matches. Size tells how often a clone was seen (once, few, many) or the class of an expanded clone, and some rows leave it out.

V: TRBV5-1
J: TRBJ1-4
size: once
D: TRBD1
CDR3: CASSLAQDGTGQKLFF
DNA: TGCGCCAGCAGCTTGGCCCAGGACGGGACAGGGCAAAAACTGTTTTTT

V: TRBV5-1
J: TRBJ1-1
size: .
D: TRBD1
CDR3: CASRTPGGNTEAFF
DNA: TGCGCCAGTAGAACCCCAGGGGGGAACACTGAAGCTTTCTTT

V: TRBV20-1
J: TRBJ1-2
size: .
D: .
CDR3: CSAQTDYGYTF
DNA: TGCAGTGCCCAGACCGATTATGGCTACACCTTC

V: TRBV6-5
J: TRBJ2-1
size: .
D: TRBD2
CDR3: CASLPGLAVDEQFF
DNA: TGTGCCAGCCTTCCGGGACTAGCAGTCGATGAGCAGTTCTTC

V: TRBV7-2
J: TRBJ2-3
size: few
D: .
CDR3: CASSGRLTTVTQYF
DNA: TGTGCCAGCAGCGGACGACTGACCACGGTTACGCAGTATTTT

V: TRBV5-6
J: TRBJ1-2
size: few
D: .
CDR3: CASSLRGSGYTF
DNA: TGTGCCAGCAGCTTGCGCGGGTCCGGCTACACCTTC

V: TRBV12-3/TRBV12-4
J: TRBJ2-5
size: .
D: .
CDR3: CASRSLGQETQYF
DNA: TGTGCCAGCAGGTCACTAGGGCAAGAGACCCAGTACTTC

V: TRBV4-3
J: TRBJ1-2
size: few
D: .
CDR3: CASSQVGSGYTF
DNA: TGCGCCAGCAGCCAAGTGGGATCTGGCTACACCTTC

V: TRBV20-1
J: TRBJ2-5
size: many
D: .
CDR3: CSARDETQYF
DNA: TGCAGTGCTAGAGATGAGACCCAGTACTTC

V: TRBV6-2/TRBV6-3
J: TRBJ2-7
size: .
D: .
CDR3: CASSYTGGYEQYF
DNA: TGTGCCAGCAGTTACACAGGCGGATACGAGCAGTACTTC

V: TRBV5-1
J: TRBJ2-3
size: .
D: TRBD1
CDR3: CASSLEGTGTNTQYF
DNA: TGCGCCAGCAGCTTGGAGGGGACAGGTACGAATACGCAGTATTTT

V: TRBV7-3
J: TRBJ2-6
size: few
D: .
CDR3: CASSFGLSGANVLTF
DNA: TGTGCCAGCAGCTTCGGCCTCTCTGGGGCCAACGTCCTGACTTTC

V: TRBV7-2
J: TRBJ2-5
size: .
D: .
CDR3: CASSLSLARPGSQYF
DNA: TGTGCCAGCAGCTTATCCCTAGCCCGCCCGGGGTCCCAGTACTTC

V: TRBV20-1
J: TRBJ2-1
size: few
D: .
CDR3: CSARLITGFYNEQFF
DNA: TGCAGTGCTAGACTAATCACTGGGTTCTACAATGAGCAGTTCTTC

V: TRBV9
J: TRBJ2-1
size: .
D: TRBD1
CDR3: CASSSRTGAVSERFF
DNA: TGTGCCAGCAGCTCGAGGACAGGGGCGGTAAGTGAGCGGTTCTTC

V: TRBV28
J: TRBJ2-3
size: many
D: .
CDR3: CASSLLAAGQATDTQYF
DNA: TGTGCCAGCAGTTTATTAGCAGCGGGTCAGGCCACAGATACGCAGTATTTT

V: TRBV7-3
J: TRBJ2-5
size: few
D: .
CDR3: CASSFLAGSLQETQYF
DNA: TGTGCCAGCAGCTTTCTGGCGGGGTCTCTCCAAGAGACCCAGTACTTC

V: TRBV7-6
J: TRBJ1-5
size: .
D: .
CDR3: CASSLVGQPQHF
DNA: TGTGCCAGCAGCTTAGTAGGTCAGCCCCAGCATTTT

V: TRBV15
J: TRBJ2-4
size: .
D: TRBD2
CDR3: CATRLLPSGGKNIQYF
DNA: TGTGCCACCCGACTTCTCCCTAGCGGGGGGAAAAACATTCAGTACTTC

V: TRBV7-2
J: TRBJ2-7
size: .
D: .
CDR3: CASSLVASSYEQYF
DNA: TGTGCCAGCAGCTTAGTGGCCAGCTCCTACGAGCAGTACTTC

V: TRBV7-3
J: TRBJ1-1
size: .
D: TRBD1
CDR3: CARVSSGQGAQHTEAFF
DNA: TGTGCCAGAGTGAGTTCGGGACAGGGGGCGCAGCACACTGAAGCTTTCTTT

V: TRBV4-2
J: TRBJ2-1
size: few
D: TRBD2
CDR3: CASSPRGDNEQFF
DNA: TGTGCCAGCAGCCCTCGGGGGGACAATGAGCAGTTCTTC

V: TRBV6-5
J: TRBJ1-1
size: .
D: .
CDR3: CASSRDLSEAFF
DNA: TGTGCCAGCAGTCGGGATTTGTCTGAAGCTTTCTTT

V: TRBV18
J: TRBJ1-1
size: .
D: TRBD1
CDR3: CASSGTGWAEAFF
DNA: TGTGCCAGCTCGGGGACAGGTTGGGCTGAAGCTTTCTTT

V: TRBV9
J: TRBJ2-7
size: few
D: .
CDR3: CASSLDARPAYEQYF
DNA: TGTGCCAGCAGCCTCGATGCCAGGCCCGCCTACGAGCAGTACTTC

V: TRBV27
J: TRBJ1-6
size: .
D: .
CDR3: CATAGQSNSPLYF
DNA: TGTGCCACCGCAGGACAGTCTAATTCACCCCTCTACTTT

V: TRBV2
J: TRBJ2-2
size: many
D: .
CDR3: CASRAWASGTGELFF
DNA: TGTGCCAGCAGGGCGTGGGCCAGCGGGACCGGGGAGCTGTTTTTT

V: TRBV5-6
J: TRBJ1-5
size: .
D: TRBD1
CDR3: CASSFAGQGNQPQHF
DNA: TGTGCCAGCAGCTTCGCTGGACAGGGAAATCAGCCCCAGCATTTT

V: TRBV28
J: TRBJ1-5
size: .
D: .
CDR3: CASSGGEGSQPQHF
DNA: TGTGCCAGCAGCGGGGGGGAAGGGTCTCAGCCCCAGCATTTT

V: TRBV6-2/TRBV6-3
J: TRBJ2-7
size: few
D: TRBD1
CDR3: CASRETGTGIFTRFYEQYF
DNA: TGTGCCAGCAGAGAAACCGGGACAGGGATTTTTACCCGGTTTTACGAGCAGTACTTC

V: TRBV7-9
J: TRBJ1-5
size: few
D: .
CDR3: CASSSKGGEGQPQHF
DNA: TGTGCCAGCAGCTCCAAGGGGGGGGAGGGGCAGCCCCAGCATTTT

V: TRBV7-9
J: TRBJ2-3
size: .
D: TRBD1
CDR3: CASSYVDRAGDTQYF
DNA: TGTGCCAGCAGCTATGTGGACAGGGCGGGAGATACGCAGTATTTT

V: TRBV5-1
J: TRBJ1-1
size: few
D: TRBD1
CDR3: CASSLGQGYSEAFF
DNA: TGCGCCAGCAGCTTAGGACAGGGATACTCCGAAGCTTTCTTT

V: TRBV24-1
J: TRBJ2-1
size: many
D: .
CDR3: CATSGPTGGPRGNEQFF
DNA: TGTGCCACCAGTGGTCCCACGGGGGGCCCTCGGGGGAATGAGCAGTTCTTC

V: TRBV7-8
J: TRBJ1-1
size: .
D: TRBD1
CDR3: CASSFETGGGTEAFF
DNA: TGTGCCAGCAGCTTTGAGACAGGGGGCGGCACTGAAGCTTTCTTT

V: TRBV27
J: TRBJ2-3
size: few
D: .
CDR3: CASRGQADTQYF
DNA: TGTGCCAGCAGAGGCCAGGCAGATACGCAGTATTTT

V: TRBV5-6
J: TRBJ2-2
size: few
D: .
CDR3: CASSLAGGFVTGELFF
DNA: TGTGCCAGCAGCTTGGCTGGCGGGTTTGTCACCGGGGAGCTGTTTTTT

V: TRBV7-9
J: TRBJ2-5
size: many
D: .
CDR3: CASSYWALQETQYF
DNA: TGTGCCAGCAGCTACTGGGCTTTACAAGAGACCCAGTACTTC

V: TRBV12-3/TRBV12-4
J: TRBJ1-5
size: .
D: .
CDR3: CASSFWGRSNQPQHF
DNA: TGTGCCAGCAGTTTTTGGGGGCGTAGCAATCAGCCCCAGCATTTT

V: TRBV4-1
J: TRBJ2-5
size: .
D: TRBD2
CDR3: CASSRTGTSVETQYF
DNA: TGCGCCAGCAGCCGAACCGGGACTAGCGTCGAGACCCAGTACTTC

V: TRBV4-1
J: TRBJ1-4
size: .
D: .
CDR3: CASSQEVTGPNEKLFF
DNA: TGCGCCAGCAGCCAAGAAGTGACAGGTCCTAATGAAAAACTGTTTTTT